One sample yielded the 10 T cell receptor delta chains listed below, sequenced in a study of gamma delta lymphoproliferative disorders and STAT genes. The receptor sequences were amplified from genomic DNA of peripheral blood mononuclear cells. TCRdb re-called clones from the multiplex PCR reads using CATT. Among approximately 2,500 delta-chain clones listed, around 1.5% were seen once. The sample comprised blood. Every receptor here comes from a human donor in good health.

This clone was found a few times. The mismatch at residue 12 between this DNA's translation and the TCRdb protein of a much larger clone likely reflects a read error; the protein shown is translated from the DNA. The chain joins TRDV1 to TRDJ1; 9 nucleotides line up with TRDD3. CDR3 length: 18 amino acids. CDR1 and CDR2 (germline): TSWWSYY, QGS. Germline trimming cut 2 bases from V and 0 bases from J; bases unmatched to any gene: 10. The CDR3 bases are TGTGCTCTTGGGGAATGGGGGACTGGGGGACGGCACACCGATAAACTCATCTTT. Protein sequence: CALGEWGTGGRHTDKLIF.

Notes on this clone: At one end the junction does not follow the germline gene, possibly because of a read error. The chain carries TRDV1 and TRDJ1; TRDD3 agrees at 8 bases. Per the germline V gene, CDR1 is TSWWSYY and CDR2 is QGS. The length of the CDR3 is 22 residues. CDR3 bases: TGTGCTCCTGGGAACTTCCCATTATCAGACTGGGGGTTGACCCTGTACACCGATAAACTCATCTTT. Protein product: CAPGNFPLSDWGLTLYTDKLIF.

This clone has just a few counts. One base separates it from a far larger clone, so it is likely a read error. Within the sample, other DNA sequences also encode this same CDR3. V and J are TRDV3 and TRDJ1; 8 positions match TRDD3. CDR3 length: 22 amino acids. Germline V lookup: CDR1 TVYSNPD, CDR2 GDNSRS (reference sequence). The CDR3 here is CALPYPLTGGPPIEEYTDKLIF. The CDR3 DNA sequence: TGTGCCTTGCCCTATCCTTTGACTGGGGGGCCTCCAATAGAGGAGTACACCGATAAGCTCATCTTT.

The sample holds a few counts of this clone. The TCRdb protein comes from a much larger clone and disagrees with this DNA's translation at residue 15, likely due to a read error; the protein given here is derived from the DNA. The J gene is TRDJ3, the V gene TRDV2; 10 bases match TRDD3. There are 22 residues in the CDR3. The trim removed 3 bases at V and 5 bases at J, leaving 21 bases unmatched. CDR1 GEAIGNYY and CDR2 EKD come from the germline V gene. The CDR3 region has the DNA TGTGCCTGTGACTCACCGGGCATGGGGGATACCCTAAGCCCCCGGGACACCCGACAGATGTTTTTC. Protein product: CACDSPGMGDTLSPRDTRQMFF.

Concerning this clone: A far larger clone is only one base removed, so a read error is likely. Other DNA sequences within the sample encode an identical CDR3. The V gene is TRDV3, the J gene TRDJ1; the match to TRDD3 covers 7 bases. CDR1 TVYSNPD and CDR2 GDNSRS come from the germline V gene (reference sequence). The CDR3 contains 17 residues. CDR3 amino acids: CASNPPHKWGTDDKLIF. CDR3 sequence (DNA): TGTGCTTCTAACCCCCCCCATAAGTGGGGGACCGACGATAAACTCATCTTT.

This clone turned up a few times. TCRdb attributes to this sequence the protein of a much larger clone, which differs from the DNA translation at residue 16; a read error is likely, and the protein displayed is translated from the DNA. The chain employs TRDV1 and TRDJ1, with 13 bases that match TRDD3. The CDR3 is made up of 25 amino acids. The germline V gene has CDR1 TSWWSYY and CDR2 QGS. J was trimmed by 0 bases and V by 1 base; bases with no gene match: 26. CDR3 loop: CALGEPLLTRTGGYARKLYTDKLIF. The CDR3 bases are TGTGCTCTTGGGGAACCGTTACTAACCCGTACTGGGGGATACGCGAGGAAGCTCTACACCGATAAACTCATCTTT.

This clone was seen a handful of times. TCRdb assigns this DNA the protein of a much larger clone, which departs from its translation at residue 4; this likely reflects a read error, and the protein shown comes from translating the DNA. The chain recombines TRDV2 with TRDJ1; 9 bases are a match to TRDD3. J lost 3 bases, V lost 5 bases, and 9 bases had no gene match. The CDR3 totals 15 residues. CDR1 and CDR2 from the germline V gene are GEAIGNYY and EKD. The CDR3 coding sequence is TGTGCCTGTGGCAGCGTGGGGGATAACCCCGATAAACTCATCTTT. It yields the protein CACGSVGDNPDKLIF.

In regard to this clone: The TCRdb record carries a much larger clone's protein, which differs from this DNA's translation at residue 8; a read error is the likely cause, and the protein listed here is the DNA translation. The chain joins TRDV3 to TRDJ2, with TRDD3 matching over 10 bases. The CDR3 consists of 14 residues. V shed 3 bases, J shed 4 bases, and the junction held 5 bases outside the gene matches. Germline CDR1 is TVYSNPD and CDR2 is GDNSRS (reference sequence). In DNA form, the CDR3 reads TGTGCCTTCTTGGGGGATACTTCGACAGCACAACTCTTCTTT. It codes for CAFLGDTSTAQLFF.

As for this clone: It differs at one base from a far larger clone, so likely a read error. The sample carries other DNA sequences with the same CDR3. This chain joins TRDV3 and TRDJ1, with 11 bases matching TRDD3. Germline V gives CDR1 TVYSNPD, CDR2 GDNSRS (reference sequence). This CDR3 region has 19 residues. The CDR3 DNA is TGTGCCCGAACTTCCTACCGGAATTGGGGGATACGCAACACCGATAAACTTATCTTT. Residues: CARTSYRNWGIRNTDKLIF. The whole variable domain, remainder taken from reference TRDV3 and TRDJ1, is CDKVTQSSPDQTVASGSEVVLLCTYDTVYSNPDLFWYRIRPDYSFQFVFYGDNSRSEGADFTQGRFSVKHILTQKAFHLVISPVRTEDSATYYCARTSYRNWGIRNTDKLIFGKGTRVTVEP.

Remarks on this clone: TCRdb pairs this DNA with a much larger clone's protein that differs at residue 9, likely a read error; the protein shown was translated from the DNA. V is TRDV2 and J is TRDJ1; 11 bases align to TRDD3. The CDR3 covers 16 residues. Trimming removed 3 bases from V and 2 bases from J; junction bases left unmatched: 7. Germline V gene lookup returns CDR1 GEAIGNYY and CDR2 EKD. CDR3 sequence: CACDPLGDMHTDKLIF. CDR3 in DNA: TGTGCCTGTGACCCACTGGGGGATATGCATACCGATAAACTCATCTTT.